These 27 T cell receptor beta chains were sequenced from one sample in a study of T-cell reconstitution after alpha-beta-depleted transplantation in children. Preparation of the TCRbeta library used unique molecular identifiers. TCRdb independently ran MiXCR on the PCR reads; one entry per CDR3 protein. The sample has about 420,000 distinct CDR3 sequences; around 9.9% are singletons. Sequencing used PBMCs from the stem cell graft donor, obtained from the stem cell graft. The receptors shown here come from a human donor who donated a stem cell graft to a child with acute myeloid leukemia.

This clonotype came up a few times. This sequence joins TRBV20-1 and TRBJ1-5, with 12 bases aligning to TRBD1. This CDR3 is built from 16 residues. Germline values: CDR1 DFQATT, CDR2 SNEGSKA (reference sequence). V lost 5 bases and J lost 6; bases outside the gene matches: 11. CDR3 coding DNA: TGCAGTGCTGAAGCCTCCGGGACAGGGGGCTCTCAGCCCCAGCATTTT. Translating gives CSAEASGTGGSQPQHF.

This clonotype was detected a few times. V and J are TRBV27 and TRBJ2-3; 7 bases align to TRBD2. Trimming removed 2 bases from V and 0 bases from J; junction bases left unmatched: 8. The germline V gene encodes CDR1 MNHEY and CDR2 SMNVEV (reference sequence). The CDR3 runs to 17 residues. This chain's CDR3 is CASSLSGVPPSTDTQYF. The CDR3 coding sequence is TGTGCCAGCAGTTTAAGCGGGGTCCCTCCTAGCACAGATACGCAGTATTTT.

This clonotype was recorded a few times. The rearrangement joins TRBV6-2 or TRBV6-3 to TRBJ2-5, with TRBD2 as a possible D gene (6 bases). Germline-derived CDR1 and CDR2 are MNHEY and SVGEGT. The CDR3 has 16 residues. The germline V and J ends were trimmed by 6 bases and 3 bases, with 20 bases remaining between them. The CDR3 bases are TGTGCCAGCAGACAATACTTCGGGACTGTTGAAGAGACCCAGTACTTC. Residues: CASRQYFGTVEETQYF.

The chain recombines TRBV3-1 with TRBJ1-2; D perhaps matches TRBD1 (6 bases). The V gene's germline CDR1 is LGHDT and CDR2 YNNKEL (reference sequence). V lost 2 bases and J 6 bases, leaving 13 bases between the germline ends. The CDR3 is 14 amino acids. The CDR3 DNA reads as TGTGCCAGCAGCCAATCGGGCAGGGGACATGGCTACACCTTC. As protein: CASSQSGRGHGYTF.

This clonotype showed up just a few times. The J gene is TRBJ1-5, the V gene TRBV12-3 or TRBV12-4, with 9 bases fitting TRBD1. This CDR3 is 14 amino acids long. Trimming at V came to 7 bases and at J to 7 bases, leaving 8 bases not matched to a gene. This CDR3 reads CASTPGQGNQPQHF. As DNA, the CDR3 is TGTGCCAGCACTCCGGGACAGGGAAACCAGCCCCAGCATTTT.

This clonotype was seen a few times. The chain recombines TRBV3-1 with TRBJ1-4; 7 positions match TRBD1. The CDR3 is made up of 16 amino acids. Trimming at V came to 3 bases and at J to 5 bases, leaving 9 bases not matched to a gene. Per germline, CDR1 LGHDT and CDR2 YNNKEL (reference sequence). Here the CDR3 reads CASSQAQGDLNEKLFF. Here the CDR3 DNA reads TGTGCCAGCAGCCAGGCCCAGGGGGACCTAAATGAAAAACTGTTTTTT.

In DNA, the CDR3 is TGCAGCGCCCAGCGGGGGGGCGGCTACAATGAGCAGTTCTTC. This codes for CSAQRGGGYNEQFF. This sequence joins TRBV29-1 and TRBJ2-1, with 10 bases identical to TRBD2. The J segment lost 3 bases and the V segment lost 7 bases, leaving 6 bases of the junction unmatched. The length of the CDR3 is 14 residues. Germline values: CDR1 SQVTM, CDR2 ANQGSEA.

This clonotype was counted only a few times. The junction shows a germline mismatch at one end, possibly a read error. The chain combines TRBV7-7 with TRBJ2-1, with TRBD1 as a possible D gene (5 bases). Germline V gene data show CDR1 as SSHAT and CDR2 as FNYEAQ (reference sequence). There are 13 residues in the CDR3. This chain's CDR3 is CASSFRVGNEQFF. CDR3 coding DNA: TGTGCTAGCAGCTTCAGGGTCGGCAATGAGCAGTTCTTC.

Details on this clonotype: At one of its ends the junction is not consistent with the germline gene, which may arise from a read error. CDR3 residues: CAGSLMAGGNYGYTF. CDR3 sequence (DNA): TGCGCCGGCAGCTTGATGGCAGGTGGAAACTATGGCTACACCTTC. V usage is TRBV5-1 and J usage is TRBJ1-2; unclear D gene. Germline V CDR1 and CDR2: SGHRS, YFSETQ. The CDR3 extends over 15 amino acids. Together with reference TRBV5-1 and TRBJ1-2, the CDR3 gives the full variable domain: KAGVTQTPRYLIKTRGQQVTLSCSPISGHRSVSWYQQTPGQGLQFLFEYFSETQRNKGNFPGRFSGRQFSNSRSEMNVSTLELGDSALYLCAGSLMAGGNYGYTFGSGTRLTVV.

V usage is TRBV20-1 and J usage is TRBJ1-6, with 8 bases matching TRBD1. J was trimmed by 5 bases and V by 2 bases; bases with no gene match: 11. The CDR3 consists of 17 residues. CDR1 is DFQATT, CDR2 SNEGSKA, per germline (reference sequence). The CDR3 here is CSARPSLQGVDNSPLHF. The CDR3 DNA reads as TGCAGTGCTAGACCCTCGCTACAGGGGGTAGATAATTCACCCCTCCACTTT.

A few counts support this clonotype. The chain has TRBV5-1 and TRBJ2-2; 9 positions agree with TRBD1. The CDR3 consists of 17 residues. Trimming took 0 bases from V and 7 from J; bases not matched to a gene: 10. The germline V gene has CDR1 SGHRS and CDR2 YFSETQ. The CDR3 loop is CASSLGPGQGLVGELFF. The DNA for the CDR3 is TGCGCCAGCAGCTTGGGACCGGGACAGGGACTTGTCGGGGAGCTGTTTTTT. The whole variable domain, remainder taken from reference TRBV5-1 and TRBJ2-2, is KAGVTQTPRYLIKTRGQQVTLSCSPISGHRSVSWYQQTPGQGLQFLFEYFSETQRNKGNFPGRFSGRQFSNSRSEMNVSTLELGDSALYLCASSLGPGQGLVGELFFGEGSRLTVL.

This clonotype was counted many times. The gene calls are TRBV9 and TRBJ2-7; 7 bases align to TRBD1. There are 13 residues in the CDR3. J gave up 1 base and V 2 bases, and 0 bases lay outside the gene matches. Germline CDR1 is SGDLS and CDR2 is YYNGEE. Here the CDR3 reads CASSVGQSYEQYF. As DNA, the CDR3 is TGTGCCAGCAGCGTGGGACAGTCCTACGAGCAGTACTTC.

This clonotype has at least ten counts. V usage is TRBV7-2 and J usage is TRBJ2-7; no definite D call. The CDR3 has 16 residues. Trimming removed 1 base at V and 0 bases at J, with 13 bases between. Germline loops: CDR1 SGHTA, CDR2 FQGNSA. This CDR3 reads CASSLGGSSFSYEQYF. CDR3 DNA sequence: TGTGCCAGCAGCTTAGGTGGGTCTAGTTTCTCCTACGAGCAGTACTTC.

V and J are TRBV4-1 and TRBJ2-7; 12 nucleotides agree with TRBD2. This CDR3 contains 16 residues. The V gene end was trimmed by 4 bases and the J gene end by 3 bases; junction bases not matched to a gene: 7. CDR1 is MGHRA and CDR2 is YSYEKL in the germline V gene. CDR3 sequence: CASSRLQLAGGYEQYV. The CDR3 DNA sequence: TGCGCCAGCAGCCGCCTACAACTAGCGGGGGGCTACGAGCAGTACGTC.

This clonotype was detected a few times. CDR3 nucleotides: TGCAGTGCTCTCGCTACCGGGACAGGTTTCCCCGGGGAGCTGTTTTTT. It is translated as CSALATGTGFPGELFF. V gene TRBV20-1 combines with J gene TRBJ2-2; 8 bases are a match to TRBD1. With V trimmed by 5 bases and J by 6 bases, 14 bases remained unmatched. Germline V gene data show CDR1 as DFQATT and CDR2 as SNEGSKA (reference sequence). CDR3 size: 16 residues.

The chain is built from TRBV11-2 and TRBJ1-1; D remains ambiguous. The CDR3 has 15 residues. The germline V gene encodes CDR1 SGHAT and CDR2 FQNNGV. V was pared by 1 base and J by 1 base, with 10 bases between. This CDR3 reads CASSLGWGGNTEAFF. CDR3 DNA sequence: TGTGCCAGCAGCTTAGGATGGGGTGGGAACACTGAAGCTTTCTTT.

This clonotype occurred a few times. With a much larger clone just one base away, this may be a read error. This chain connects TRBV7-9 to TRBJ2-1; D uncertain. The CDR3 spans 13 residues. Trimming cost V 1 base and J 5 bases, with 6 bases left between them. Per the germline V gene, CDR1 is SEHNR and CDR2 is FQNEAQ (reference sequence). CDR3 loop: CASSLVRHNEQFF. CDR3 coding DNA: TGTGCCAGCAGCTTAGTGCGGCACAATGAGCAGTTCTTC.

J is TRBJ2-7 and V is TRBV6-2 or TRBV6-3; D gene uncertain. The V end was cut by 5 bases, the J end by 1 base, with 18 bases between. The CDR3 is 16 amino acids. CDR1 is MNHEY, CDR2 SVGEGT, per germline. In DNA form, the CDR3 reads TGTGCCAGCAGTCCACTAACCGAATTCCCTTCCTACGAGCAGTACTTC. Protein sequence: CASSPLTEFPSYEQYF.

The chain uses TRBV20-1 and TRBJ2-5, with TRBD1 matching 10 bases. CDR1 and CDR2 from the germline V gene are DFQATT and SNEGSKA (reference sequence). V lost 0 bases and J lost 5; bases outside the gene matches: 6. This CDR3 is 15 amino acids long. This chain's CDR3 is CSARDETGGWETQYF. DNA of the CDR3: TGCAGTGCTAGAGATGAGACAGGGGGCTGGGAGACCCAGTACTTC.

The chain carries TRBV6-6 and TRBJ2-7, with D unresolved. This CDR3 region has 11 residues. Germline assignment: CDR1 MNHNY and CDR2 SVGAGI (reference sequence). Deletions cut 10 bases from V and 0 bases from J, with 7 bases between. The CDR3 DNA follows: TGTGCCACCGACTCCTCCTACGAGCAGTACTTC. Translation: CATDSSYEQYF.

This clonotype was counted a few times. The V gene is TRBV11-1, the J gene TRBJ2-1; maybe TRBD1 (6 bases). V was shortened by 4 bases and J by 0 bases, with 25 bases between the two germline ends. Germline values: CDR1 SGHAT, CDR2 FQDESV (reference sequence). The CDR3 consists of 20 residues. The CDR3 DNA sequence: TGTGCCAGCAGCTCCTCCGGGACATTAATAATATCGAGCTCCTACAATGAGCAGTTCTTC. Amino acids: CASSSSGTLIISSSYNEQFF.

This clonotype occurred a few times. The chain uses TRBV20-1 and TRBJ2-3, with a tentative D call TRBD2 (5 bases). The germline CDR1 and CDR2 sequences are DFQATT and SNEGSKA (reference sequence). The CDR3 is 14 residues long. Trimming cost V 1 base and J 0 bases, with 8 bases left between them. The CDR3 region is CSARVGVSTDTQYF. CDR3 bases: TGCAGTGCTAGAGTCGGGGTTAGCACAGATACGCAGTATTTT.

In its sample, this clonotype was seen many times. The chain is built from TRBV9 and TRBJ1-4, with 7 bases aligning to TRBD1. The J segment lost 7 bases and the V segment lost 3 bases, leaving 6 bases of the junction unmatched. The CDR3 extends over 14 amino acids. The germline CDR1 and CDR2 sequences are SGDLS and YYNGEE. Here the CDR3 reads CASSAERGPEKLFF. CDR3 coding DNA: TGTGCCAGCAGCGCCGAGAGGGGGCCTGAAAAACTGTTTTTT.

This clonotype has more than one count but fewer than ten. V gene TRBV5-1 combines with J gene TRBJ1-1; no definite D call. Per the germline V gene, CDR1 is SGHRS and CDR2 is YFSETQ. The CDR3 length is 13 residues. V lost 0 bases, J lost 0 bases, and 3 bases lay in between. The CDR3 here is CASSLEMNTEAFF. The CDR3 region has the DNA TGCGCCAGCAGCTTGGAAATGAACACTGAAGCTTTCTTT.

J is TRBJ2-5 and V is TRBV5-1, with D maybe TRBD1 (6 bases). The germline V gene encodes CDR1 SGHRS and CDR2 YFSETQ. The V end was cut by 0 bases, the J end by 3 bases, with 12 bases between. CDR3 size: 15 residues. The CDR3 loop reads CASSLGQVHKETQYF. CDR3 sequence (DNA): TGCGCCAGCAGCTTGGGACAGGTCCACAAAGAGACCCAGTACTTC.

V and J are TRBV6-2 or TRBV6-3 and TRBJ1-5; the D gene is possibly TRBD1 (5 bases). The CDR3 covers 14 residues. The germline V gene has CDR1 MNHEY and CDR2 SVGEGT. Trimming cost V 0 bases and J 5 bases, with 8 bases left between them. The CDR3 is CASSYSGGYQPQHF. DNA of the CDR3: TGTGCCAGCAGTTACTCCGGGGGTTATCAGCCCCAGCATTTT.

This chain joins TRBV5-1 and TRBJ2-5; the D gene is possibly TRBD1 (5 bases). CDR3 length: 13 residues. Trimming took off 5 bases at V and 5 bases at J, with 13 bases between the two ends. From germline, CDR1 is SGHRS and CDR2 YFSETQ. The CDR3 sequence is CASRTEFVETQYF. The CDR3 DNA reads TGCGCCAGCAGGACAGAGTTTGTGGAGACCCAGTACTTC.